This T cell receptor (beta chain) was sequenced in a study of blood T cells in healthy people across ages. Whole-study results and caveats: Both higher diversity and more naive CD4+ cells marked long-lived donors when set against aged donors. Estimates based on one million T cells were treated as lower bounds.

Combining a sample-barcoded 5' primer with a J-beta primer mix, a second PCR ran for about 6 to 12 cycles. TCRdb reprocessed the 5' RACE reads with MiXCR, giving one entry per CDR3 protein. This sample has approximately 1,700,000 distinct CDR3 sequences, with approximately 39% found just once. Germline V gene data show CDR1 as LNHNV and CDR2 as YYDKDF (reference sequence). This CDR3 has 17 residues. V lost 0 bases, J lost 13 bases, and 15 bases stayed unmatched. Comment on this clonotype: What it binds is not known.

This chain uses TRBV15 with TRBJ2-1, with TRBD1 matching over 10 bases. Source material: blood. The sequence derives from a human donor in good health. CDR3 in DNA: TGTGCCACCAGCAGAGAAAGACTGACAGGGGGCTGGGAGACCCAGTTCTTC. This gives the protein CATSRERLTGGWETQFF.